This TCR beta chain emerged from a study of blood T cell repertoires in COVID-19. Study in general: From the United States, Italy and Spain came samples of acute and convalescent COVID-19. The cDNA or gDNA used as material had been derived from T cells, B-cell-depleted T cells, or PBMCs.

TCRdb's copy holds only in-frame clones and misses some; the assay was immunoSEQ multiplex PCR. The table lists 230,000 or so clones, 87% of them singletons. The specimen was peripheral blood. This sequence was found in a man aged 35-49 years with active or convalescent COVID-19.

The CDR3 loop reads CASSSQGKYSNQPQHF. CDR3 nucleotides: TGCGCCAGCAGCTCACAGGGGAAGTATAGCAATCAGCCCCAGCATTTT. This chain links TRBV5-1 with TRBJ1-5; TRBD1 matches 7 bases. Trimming cost V 3 bases and J 0 bases; bases outside gene matches: 6. Germline CDR1 reads SGHRS; CDR2 reads YFSETQ. CDR3 size: 16 residues.